Listed below are T cell receptor beta chains from one sample, sequenced in a study of Tregs in tolerant kidney transplant recipients. Sequencing used immunoSEQ multiplex PCR; TCRdb keeps in-frame clones, though not all of them. Among about 73,000 clones listed, nearly 98% were seen once. The sequencing used CD4+ T cells from blood, collected before the transplant. The receptor set was obtained from a human donor who received a combined kidney and bone marrow transplant. Each CDR3 is given with its conserved first and last residue. Fields, in order: V gene, D gene, clone size, J gene, CDR3 DNA, CDR3 protein. A D gene is named only where the DNA matches it firmly. Part of the rows lack a size; the others show once, few, many or a class for expanded clones.

v_gene: TRBV15; d_gene: -; abundance: once; j_gene: TRBJ1-5; CDR3nt: TGTGCCACCAGCAGAAGACAGGTCACCAGCAATCAGCCCCAGCATTTT; CDR3aa: CATSRRQVTSNQPQHF
v_gene: TRBV7-9; d_gene: TRBD2; abundance: -; j_gene: TRBJ2-2; CDR3nt: TGTGCCAGCAGCTTAGGGTTGGGGACTATCCTCGCGAACACCGGGGAGCTGTTTTTT; CDR3aa: CASSLGLGTILANTGELFF
v_gene: TRBV9; d_gene: -; abundance: -; j_gene: TRBJ1-5; CDR3nt: TGTGCCAGCAGCCCCCGTTCCCAGCCCCAGCATTTT; CDR3aa: CASSPRSQPQHF
v_gene: TRBV10-3; d_gene: TRBD1; abundance: -; j_gene: TRBJ2-3; CDR3nt: TGTGCCATCAACCGGGACAGGGAGACAGATACGCAGTATTTT; CDR3aa: CAINRDRETDTQYF
v_gene: TRBV28; d_gene: TRBD1; abundance: -; j_gene: TRBJ1-5; CDR3nt: TGTGCCAGCAGCCTGGGACAGTTTTTTGGTCAGCCCCAGCATTTT; CDR3aa: CASSLGQFFGQPQHF
v_gene: TRBV7-2; d_gene: TRBD2; abundance: -; j_gene: TRBJ2-1; CDR3nt: TGTGCCAGCAGCCATCCGGGGGGGAGGGGAATAAGAAATGAGCAGTTCTTC; CDR3aa: CASSHPGGRGIRNEQFF
v_gene: TRBV6-1; d_gene: -; abundance: -; j_gene: TRBJ1-4; CDR3nt: TGTGCCAGCCTAGAAGCAGGGGTCGGTGAAAAACTGTTTTTT; CDR3aa: CASLEAGVGEKLFF
v_gene: TRBV19; d_gene: -; abundance: -; j_gene: TRBJ1-1; CDR3nt: TGTGCCAGTAGTACTTACAGAATGAACACTGAAGCTTTCTTT; CDR3aa: CASSTYRMNTEAFF
v_gene: TRBV15; d_gene: TRBD1; abundance: -; j_gene: TRBJ2-7; CDR3nt: TGTGCCACCAGCCGAGGGGGCCGTGGAACCTACGAGCAGTACTTC; CDR3aa: CATSRGGRGTYEQYF
v_gene: TRBV7-6; d_gene: -; abundance: -; j_gene: TRBJ2-7; CDR3nt: TGTGCCAGCAGCTTTCTCTCGAGAGCACTCTCCTACGAGCAGTACTTC; CDR3aa: CASSFLSRALSYEQYF
v_gene: TRBV7-6; d_gene: -; abundance: -; j_gene: TRBJ1-3; CDR3nt: TGTGCCAGCAGCTTAGGAGTAGTCTCTGGAAACACCATATATTTT; CDR3aa: CASSLGVVSGNTIYF
v_gene: TRBV5-6; d_gene: -; abundance: -; j_gene: TRBJ2-3; CDR3nt: TGTGCCAGCAGACCCAGGGGGGAGAATACGCAGTATTTT; CDR3aa: CASRPRGENTQYF
v_gene: TRBV5-6; d_gene: TRBD1; abundance: -; j_gene: TRBJ1-4; CDR3nt: TGTGCCAGCAGCTTGGCCGGGACAGGGGGGGAAAAACTGTTTTTT; CDR3aa: CASSLAGTGGEKLFF
v_gene: TRBV19; d_gene: TRBD1; abundance: -; j_gene: TRBJ1-1; CDR3nt: TGTGCCAGTAGCCCGGACAGGGGGGTTGGTGAAGCTTTCTTT; CDR3aa: CASSPDRGVGEAFF
v_gene: TRBV4-1; d_gene: -; abundance: -; j_gene: TRBJ1-1; CDR3nt: TGCGCCAGCAGCCAAGGGCTCCAGAACACTGAAGCTTTCTTT; CDR3aa: CASSQGLQNTEAFF
v_gene: TRBV5-8; d_gene: -; abundance: once; j_gene: TRBJ1-4; CDR3nt: TGTGCCAGCAGGGAAACGGGGAGGGGCGGTGAAAAACTGTTTTTT; CDR3aa: CASRETGRGGEKLFF
v_gene: TRBV7-9; d_gene: -; abundance: once; j_gene: TRBJ2-7; CDR3nt: TGTGCCAGCAGCTTTACTACGGACTCCTACGAGCAGTACTTC; CDR3aa: CASSFTTDSYEQYF
v_gene: TRBV21-1; d_gene: -; abundance: -; j_gene: TRBJ1-2; CDR3nt: TGTGCCAGCAGCAAAGGGTTGGAGTCAGGGGTCGGCTACACCTTC; CDR3aa: CASSKGLESGVGYTF
v_gene: TRBV18; d_gene: TRBD2; abundance: -; j_gene: TRBJ2-1; CDR3nt: TGTGCCAGCTCCCCCTCTAGCGGGAGGTACGATGAGCAGTTCTTC; CDR3aa: CASSPSSGRYDEQFF
v_gene: TRBV7-9; d_gene: -; abundance: -; j_gene: TRBJ2-2; CDR3nt: TGTGCCAGCAGCTCGAGAAACCAGGGGACCGGGGAGCTGTTTTTT; CDR3aa: CASSSRNQGTGELFF
v_gene: TRBV11-2; d_gene: -; abundance: once; j_gene: TRBJ2-1; CDR3nt: TGTGCCAGCAGCTTTGCTAGCGTCCATGAGCAGTTCTTC; CDR3aa: CASSFASVHEQFF
v_gene: TRBV9; d_gene: -; abundance: -; j_gene: TRBJ2-3; CDR3nt: TGTGCCAGCAGCGTACTAGGTTTCACAGATACGCAGTATTTT; CDR3aa: CASSVLGFTDTQYF
v_gene: TRBV2; d_gene: TRBD2; abundance: -; j_gene: TRBJ2-1; CDR3nt: TGTGCCAGCAGTCCCCTGGCGGGGGGGCCATACAATGAGCAGTTCTTC; CDR3aa: CASSPLAGGPYNEQFF
v_gene: TRBV19; d_gene: -; abundance: -; j_gene: TRBJ1-2; CDR3nt: TGTGCCAGTAGCCCGAAAGGGGCGGGATACTACACCTTC; CDR3aa: CASSPKGAGYYTF
v_gene: TRBV10-3; d_gene: -; abundance: -; j_gene: TRBJ1-1; CDR3nt: TGTGCCATCAGTGAGGAGCATAACACTGAAGCTTTCTTT; CDR3aa: CAISEEHNTEAFF
v_gene: TRBV6-5; d_gene: TRBD1; abundance: -; j_gene: TRBJ1-2; CDR3nt: TGTGCCAGCAGTTACCACTCAGACAGGGAGTATGGCTACACCTTC; CDR3aa: CASSYHSDREYGYTF
v_gene: TRBV2; d_gene: TRBD1; abundance: -; j_gene: TRBJ1-2; CDR3nt: TGTGCCAGCAGACCGGACAGGTCTAACTATGGCTACACCTTC; CDR3aa: CASRPDRSNYGYTF
v_gene: TRBV4-1; d_gene: TRBD2; abundance: -; j_gene: TRBJ2-1; CDR3nt: TGCGCCAGCAGCCAAGCCTGGCGAGGACTAGCGGGGAGATACAATGAGCAGTTCTTC; CDR3aa: CASSQAWRGLAGRYNEQFF
v_gene: TRBV5-1; d_gene: -; abundance: -; j_gene: TRBJ1-2; CDR3nt: TGCGCCAGCAGCTTCCGGACAGCCTCACGCTCTGGTGGCTACACCTTC; CDR3aa: CASSFRTASRSGGYTF
v_gene: TRBV5-4; d_gene: TRBD2; abundance: -; j_gene: TRBJ2-7; CDR3nt: TGTGCCACCGGACTAGCGGACGGCGAGCAGTACTTC; CDR3aa: CATGLADGEQYF
v_gene: TRBV7-2; d_gene: TRBD1; abundance: -; j_gene: TRBJ2-7; CDR3nt: TGTGCCAGCAGCTTAGACAGGGGATACTCCTACGAGCAGTACTTC; CDR3aa: CASSLDRGYSYEQYF
v_gene: TRBV18; d_gene: TRBD1; abundance: -; j_gene: TRBJ1-2; CDR3nt: TGTGCCAGCTCACCACCTACCGGGGCTTCCGGGACAGGGTTATATGGCTACACCTTC; CDR3aa: CASSPPTGASGTGLYGYTF
v_gene: TRBV7-2; d_gene: -; abundance: -; j_gene: TRBJ2-4; CDR3nt: TGTGCCAGCAGCTTATGGGGAGACACAGCCAAAAACATTCAGTACTTC; CDR3aa: CASSLWGDTAKNIQYF
v_gene: TRBV29-1; d_gene: TRBD2; abundance: -; j_gene: TRBJ2-1; CDR3nt: TGCAGCGCCGCCCCGGGTAGCGGGAGCGATGAGCAGTTCTTC; CDR3aa: CSAAPGSGSDEQFF
v_gene: TRBV1; d_gene: -; abundance: -; j_gene: TRBJ2-4; CDR3nt: TGCACCAGCAGCCCCAGACCGGGACTACAAAAAAACATTCAGTACTTC; CDR3aa: CTSSPRPGLQKNIQYF
v_gene: TRBV10-1; d_gene: -; abundance: once; j_gene: TRBJ2-3; CDR3nt: TGCGCCAGCAGCCCCCCCGGGGGAAGCACAGATACGCAGTATTTT; CDR3aa: CASSPPGGSTDTQYF
v_gene: TRBV5-4; d_gene: -; abundance: -; j_gene: TRBJ1-2; CDR3nt: TGTGCCAGCAGCTCGGGGACTGGACTAATCTATGGCTACACCTTC; CDR3aa: CASSSGTGLIYGYTF
v_gene: TRBV9; d_gene: -; abundance: -; j_gene: TRBJ1-1; CDR3nt: TGTGCCAGCAGCCCCTGGACGGGAAACACTGAAGCTTTCTTT; CDR3aa: CASSPWTGNTEAFF
v_gene: TRBV2; d_gene: -; abundance: -; j_gene: TRBJ1-4; CDR3nt: TGTGCCAGCATCGGGGGGCTTGGCGAAAAACTGTTTTTT; CDR3aa: CASIGGLGEKLFF
v_gene: TRBV11-3; d_gene: TRBD1; abundance: -; j_gene: TRBJ2-5; CDR3nt: TGTGCCAGCAGCAAAGGGGGCGCGAACCAAGAGACCCAGTACTTC; CDR3aa: CASSKGGANQETQYF
v_gene: TRBV4-3; d_gene: -; abundance: -; j_gene: TRBJ1-5; CDR3nt: TGCGCCAGCAGCCTACCACCAACCAGGGGCAGGGGTCCTCAGCCCCAGCATTTT; CDR3aa: CASSLPPTRGRGPQPQHF
v_gene: TRBV18; d_gene: -; abundance: -; j_gene: TRBJ1-1; CDR3nt: TGTGCCAGCTCACCAATGAGGGGGTATCAGAACACTGAAGCTTTCTTT; CDR3aa: CASSPMRGYQNTEAFF
v_gene: TRBV7-2; d_gene: TRBD2; abundance: once; j_gene: TRBJ2-1; CDR3nt: TGTGCCAGCAGCTTACGGGTTAGCGGGGGGTACAATGAGCAGTTCTTC; CDR3aa: CASSLRVSGGYNEQFF
v_gene: TRBV4-3; d_gene: TRBD2; abundance: -; j_gene: TRBJ2-3; CDR3nt: TGCGCCAGCAGCATACTAGCGGGGGACACAGATACGCAGTATTTT; CDR3aa: CASSILAGDTDTQYF
v_gene: TRBV2; d_gene: -; abundance: -; j_gene: TRBJ2-6; CDR3nt: TGTGCCAGCAGTGAAGCAGGGGCTACCTCTGGGGCCAACGTCCTGACTTTC; CDR3aa: CASSEAGATSGANVLTF
v_gene: TRBV18; d_gene: TRBD1; abundance: -; j_gene: TRBJ1-5; CDR3nt: TGTGCCAGCTCACCACCGGGACAGGGGAGGAAGCCCCAGCATTTT; CDR3aa: CASSPPGQGRKPQHF
v_gene: TRBV2; d_gene: TRBD1; abundance: -; j_gene: TRBJ2-2; CDR3nt: TGTGCCAGCAGTGGTCAGGGGGCGCGAGGCACCGGGGAGCTGTTTTTT; CDR3aa: CASSGQGARGTGELFF
v_gene: TRBV4-1; d_gene: TRBD2; abundance: -; j_gene: TRBJ2-5; CDR3nt: TGCGCCAGCAGCCAAGGAGTGACGGGAGGCCGCCAAGAGACCCAGTACTTC; CDR3aa: CASSQGVTGGRQETQYF
v_gene: TRBV4-2; d_gene: TRBD1; abundance: -; j_gene: TRBJ1-1; CDR3nt: TGTGCCAGCAGCCCGCCCATGGGACAGCTGAACACTGAAGCTTTCTTT; CDR3aa: CASSPPMGQLNTEAFF
v_gene: TRBV5-1; d_gene: TRBD1; abundance: -; j_gene: TRBJ2-2; CDR3nt: TGCGCCAGCAGCTCGGGACAGGGCCCTAACACCGGGGAGCTGTTTTTT; CDR3aa: CASSSGQGPNTGELFF